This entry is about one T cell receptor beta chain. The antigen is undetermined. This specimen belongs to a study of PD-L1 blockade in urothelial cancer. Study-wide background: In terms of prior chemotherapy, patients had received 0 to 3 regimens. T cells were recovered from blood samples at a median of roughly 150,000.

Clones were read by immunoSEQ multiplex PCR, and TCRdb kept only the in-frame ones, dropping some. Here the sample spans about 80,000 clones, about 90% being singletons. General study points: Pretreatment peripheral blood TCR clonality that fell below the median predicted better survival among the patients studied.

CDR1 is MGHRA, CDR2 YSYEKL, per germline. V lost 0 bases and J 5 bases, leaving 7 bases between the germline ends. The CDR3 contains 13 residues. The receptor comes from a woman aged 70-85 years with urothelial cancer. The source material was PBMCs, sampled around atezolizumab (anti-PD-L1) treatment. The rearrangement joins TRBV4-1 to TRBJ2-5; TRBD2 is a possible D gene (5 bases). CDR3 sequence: CASSQDWRETQYF. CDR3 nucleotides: TGCGCCAGCAGCCAAGATTGGAGGGAGACCCAGTACTTC.